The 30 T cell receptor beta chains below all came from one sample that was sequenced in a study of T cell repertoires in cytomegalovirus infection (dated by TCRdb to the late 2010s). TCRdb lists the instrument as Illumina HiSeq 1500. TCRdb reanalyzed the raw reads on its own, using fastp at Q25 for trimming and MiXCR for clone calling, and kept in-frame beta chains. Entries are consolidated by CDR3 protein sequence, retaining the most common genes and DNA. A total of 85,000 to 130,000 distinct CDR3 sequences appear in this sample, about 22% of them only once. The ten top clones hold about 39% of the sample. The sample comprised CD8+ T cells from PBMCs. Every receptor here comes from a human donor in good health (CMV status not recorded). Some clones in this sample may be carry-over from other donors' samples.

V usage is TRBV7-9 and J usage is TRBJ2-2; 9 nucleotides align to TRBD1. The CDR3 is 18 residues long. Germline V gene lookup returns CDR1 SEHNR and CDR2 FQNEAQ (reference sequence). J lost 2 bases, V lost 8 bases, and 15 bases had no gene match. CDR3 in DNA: TGTGCCAGCCCAGCTTACCCCGGGACAGGGATCAACACCGGGGAGCTGTTTTTT. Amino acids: CASPAYPGTGINTGELFF.

This CDR3 is CSARDANEKLFF. The CDR3 DNA reads TGCAGTGCTCGGGATGCTAATGAAAAACTGTTTTTT. The V and J genes are TRBV20-1 and TRBJ1-4; no clear D gene. Germline-derived CDR1 and CDR2 are DFQATT and SNEGSKA (reference sequence). This CDR3 comprises 12 residues. V lost 5 bases and J 3 bases, leaving 7 bases between the germline ends.

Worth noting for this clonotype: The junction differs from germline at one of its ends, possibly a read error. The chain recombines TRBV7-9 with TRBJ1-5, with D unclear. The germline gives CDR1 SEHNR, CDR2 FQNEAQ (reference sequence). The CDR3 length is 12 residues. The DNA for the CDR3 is TGTGCCAGCAGCCTAGCTGGTCAGCCCCAGCATTTT. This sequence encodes CASSLAGQPQHF.

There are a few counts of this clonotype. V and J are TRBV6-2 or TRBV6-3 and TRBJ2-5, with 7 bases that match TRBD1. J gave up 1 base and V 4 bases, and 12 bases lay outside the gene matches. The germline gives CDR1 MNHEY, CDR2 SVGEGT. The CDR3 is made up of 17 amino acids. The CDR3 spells CASSFLPTYRGQETQYF. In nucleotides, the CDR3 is TGTGCCAGCAGTTTTCTACCCACTTACAGGGGCCAAGAGACCCAGTACTTC.

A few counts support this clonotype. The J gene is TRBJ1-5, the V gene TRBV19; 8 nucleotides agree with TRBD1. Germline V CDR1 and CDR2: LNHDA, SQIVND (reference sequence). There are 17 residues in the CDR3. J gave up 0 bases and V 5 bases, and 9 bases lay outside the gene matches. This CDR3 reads CASSGFDRGNSNQPQHF. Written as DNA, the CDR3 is TGTGCCAGTAGTGGGTTCGACAGGGGAAATAGCAATCAGCCCCAGCATTTT.

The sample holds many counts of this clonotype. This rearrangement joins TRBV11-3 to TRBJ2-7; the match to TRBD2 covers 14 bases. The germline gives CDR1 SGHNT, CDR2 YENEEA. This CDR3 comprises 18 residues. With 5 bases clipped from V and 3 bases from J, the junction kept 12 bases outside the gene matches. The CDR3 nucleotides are TGTGCCAGCAGCCCAGGGACTAGCGGGAGCGCGGCCGACTACGAGCAGTACTTC. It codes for CASSPGTSGSAADYEQYF.

The CDR3 DNA reads TGTGCCAGCAGTTTGGGGCACTCCTACGAGCAGTACGTC. Translating gives CASSLGHSYEQYV. V usage is TRBV6-2 or TRBV6-3 and J usage is TRBJ2-7, with a weak D call TRBD1 (5 bases). Trimming cost V 4 bases and J 0 bases, with 7 bases left between them. This CDR3 comprises 13 residues. Germline loops: CDR1 MNHEY, CDR2 SVGEGT.

In DNA form, the CDR3 reads TGTGCCAGCAGCTACTATGGGGGTTCGCAAGAGACCCAGTACTTC. It codes for CASSYYGGSQETQYF. The J gene is TRBJ2-5, the V gene TRBV11-2, with D perhaps assigned TRBD1 or TRBD2 (5 bases each). The CDR3 loop spans 15 amino acids. CDR1 and CDR2 (germline): SGHAT, FQNNGV. V was pared by 4 bases and J by 2 bases, with 14 bases between.

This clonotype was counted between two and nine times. CDR3 coding DNA: TGTGCCAGCAGTTTAAACCTACAAAACATTCAGTACTTC. Amino acids: CASSLNLQNIQYF. The J gene is TRBJ2-4, the V gene TRBV27; no clear D gene. The CDR3 covers 13 residues. Germline values: CDR1 MNHEY, CDR2 SMNVEV (reference sequence). V was cut by 2 bases and J by 5 bases, with 7 bases left in between.

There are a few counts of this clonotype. The CDR3 DNA is TGTGCCAGCAGCGATACTATACAACTATACGAGCAGTACTTC. Amino acids: CASSDTIQLYEQYF. The chain uses TRBV7-9 and TRBJ2-7, with D hard to call. The V gene lost 5 bases and the J gene lost 4 bases, with 15 bases spanning the gap. Germline V gives CDR1 SEHNR, CDR2 FQNEAQ (reference sequence). This CDR3 region has 14 residues.

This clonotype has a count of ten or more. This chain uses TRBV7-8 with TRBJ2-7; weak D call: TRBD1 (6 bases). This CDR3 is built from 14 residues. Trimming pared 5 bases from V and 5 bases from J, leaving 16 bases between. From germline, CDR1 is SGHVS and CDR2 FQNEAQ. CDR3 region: CASSTQTRGHEQYF. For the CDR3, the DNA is TGTGCCAGCAGCACCCAGACCAGGGGACACGAGCAGTACTTC.

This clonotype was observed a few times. The CDR3 reads CASKSAESYEQYF. CDR3 in DNA: TGTGCCAGCAAGTCGGCCGAATCCTACGAGCAGTACTTC. The chain joins TRBV28 to TRBJ2-7; D remains unclear. The germline CDR1 and CDR2 sequences are MDHEN and SYDVKM. The V and J ends lost 7 bases and 1 base respectively, with 11 bases between them. This CDR3 contains 13 residues.

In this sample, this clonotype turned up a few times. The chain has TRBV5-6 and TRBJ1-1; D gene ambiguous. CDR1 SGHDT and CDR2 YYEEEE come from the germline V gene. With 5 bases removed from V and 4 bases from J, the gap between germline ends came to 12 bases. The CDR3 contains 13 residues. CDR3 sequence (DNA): TGTGCCAGCAGTTTCCGGCCCTCCACTGAAGCTTTCTTT. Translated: CASSFRPSTEAFF.

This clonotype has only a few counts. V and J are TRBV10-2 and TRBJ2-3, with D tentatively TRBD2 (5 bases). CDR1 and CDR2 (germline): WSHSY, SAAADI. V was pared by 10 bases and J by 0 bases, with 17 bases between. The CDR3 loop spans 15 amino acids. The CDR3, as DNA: TGCGCCACGGACGGAGCGGCCTCTAGCACAGATACGCAGTATTTT. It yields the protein CATDGAASSTDTQYF.

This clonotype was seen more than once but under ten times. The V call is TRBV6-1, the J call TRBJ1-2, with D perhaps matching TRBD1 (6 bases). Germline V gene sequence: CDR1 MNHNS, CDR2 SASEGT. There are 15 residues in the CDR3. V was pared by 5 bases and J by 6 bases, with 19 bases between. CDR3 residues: CASSPRGGAKDGYTF. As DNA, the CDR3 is TGTGCCAGCAGTCCCCGGGGGGGGGCGAAGGATGGCTACACCTTC.

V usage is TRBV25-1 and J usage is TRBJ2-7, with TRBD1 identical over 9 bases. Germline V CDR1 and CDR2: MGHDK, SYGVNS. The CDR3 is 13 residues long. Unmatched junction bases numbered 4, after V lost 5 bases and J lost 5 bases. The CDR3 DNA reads TGTGCCAGCAGTAAGGGACAGGGCAACGAGCAGTACTTC. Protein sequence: CASSKGQGNEQYF.

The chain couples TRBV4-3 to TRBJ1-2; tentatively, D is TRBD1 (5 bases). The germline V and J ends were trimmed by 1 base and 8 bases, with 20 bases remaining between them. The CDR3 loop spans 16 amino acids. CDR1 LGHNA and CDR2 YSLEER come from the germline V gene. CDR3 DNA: TGCGCCAGCAGCCAAGGAACCGGGACTCCGGTTGGAGGCTACACCTTC. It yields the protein CASSQGTGTPVGGYTF.

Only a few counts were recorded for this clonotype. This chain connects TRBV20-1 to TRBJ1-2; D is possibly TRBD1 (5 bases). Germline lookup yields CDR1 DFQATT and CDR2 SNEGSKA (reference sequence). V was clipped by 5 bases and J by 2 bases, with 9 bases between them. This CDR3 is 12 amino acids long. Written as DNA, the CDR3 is TGCAGTGCTCCGGGGCGCAACTATGGCTACACCTTC. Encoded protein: CSAPGRNYGYTF.

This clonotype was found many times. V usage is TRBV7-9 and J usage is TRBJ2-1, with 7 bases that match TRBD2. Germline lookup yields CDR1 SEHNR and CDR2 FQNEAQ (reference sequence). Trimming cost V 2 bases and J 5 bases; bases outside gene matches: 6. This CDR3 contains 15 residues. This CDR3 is CASSLSETSDNEQFF. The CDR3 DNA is TGTGCCAGCAGCTTAAGCGAAACTAGCGACAATGAGCAGTTCTTC. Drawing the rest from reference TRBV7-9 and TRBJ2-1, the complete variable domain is DTGVSQNPRHKITKRGQNVTFRCDPISEHNRLYWYRQTLGQGPEFLTYFQNEAQLEKSRLLSDRFSAERPKGSFSTLEIQRTEQGDSAMYLCASSLSETSDNEQFFGPGTRLTVL.

The CDR3 nucleotides read TGTGCCACCCGTCCTAGCGTGAACACCGGGGAGCTGTTTTTT. It is translated as CATRPSVNTGELFF. V is TRBV5-4 and J is TRBJ2-2; a weak D match, TRBD2 (6 bases). Trimming stripped 9 bases from V and 1 base from J, with 13 bases between. The CDR3 totals 14 residues. The germline V gene has CDR1 SGHNT and CDR2 YYREEE (reference sequence).

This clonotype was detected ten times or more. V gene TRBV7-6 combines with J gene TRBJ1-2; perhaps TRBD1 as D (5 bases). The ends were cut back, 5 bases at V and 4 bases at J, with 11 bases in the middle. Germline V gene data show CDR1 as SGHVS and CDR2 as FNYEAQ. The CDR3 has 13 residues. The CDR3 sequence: CASSLDIRYGYTF. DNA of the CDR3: TGTGCCAGCAGCCTGGACATCCGCTATGGCTACACCTTC. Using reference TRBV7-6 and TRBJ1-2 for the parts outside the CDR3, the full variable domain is GAGVSQSPRYKVTKRGQDVALRCDPISGHVSLYWYRQALGQGPEFLTYFNYEAQQDKSGLPNDRFSAERPEGSISTLTIQRTEQRDSAMYRCASSLDIRYGYTFGSGTRLTVV.

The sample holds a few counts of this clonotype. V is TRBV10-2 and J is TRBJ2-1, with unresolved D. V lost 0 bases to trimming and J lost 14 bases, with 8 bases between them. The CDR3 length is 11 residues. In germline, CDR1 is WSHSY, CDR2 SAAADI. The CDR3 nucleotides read TGCGCCAGCAGTGAGTCAAATAATGAGTTCTTC. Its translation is CASSESNNEFF.

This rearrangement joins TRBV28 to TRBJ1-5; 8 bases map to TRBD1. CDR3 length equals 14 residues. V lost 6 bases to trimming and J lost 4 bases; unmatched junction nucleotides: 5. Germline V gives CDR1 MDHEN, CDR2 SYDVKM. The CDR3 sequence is CASRQDRDNQPQHF. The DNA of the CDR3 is TGTGCCAGCAGGCAGGACAGGGATAATCAGCCCCAGCATTTT.

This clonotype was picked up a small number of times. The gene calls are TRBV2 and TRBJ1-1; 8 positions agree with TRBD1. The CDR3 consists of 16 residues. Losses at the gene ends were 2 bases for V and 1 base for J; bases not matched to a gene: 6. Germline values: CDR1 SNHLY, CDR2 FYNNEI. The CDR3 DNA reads TGTGCCAGCAGTGAAACCCGGACAGGGAAGAACACTGAAGCTTTCTTT. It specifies CASSETRTGKNTEAFF. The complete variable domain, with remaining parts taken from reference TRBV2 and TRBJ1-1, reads EPEVTQTPSHQVTQMGQEVILRCVPISNHLYFYWYRQILGQKVEFLVSFYNNEISEKSEIFDDQFSVERPDGSNFTLKIRSTKLEDSAMYFCASSETRTGKNTEAFFGQGTRLTVV.

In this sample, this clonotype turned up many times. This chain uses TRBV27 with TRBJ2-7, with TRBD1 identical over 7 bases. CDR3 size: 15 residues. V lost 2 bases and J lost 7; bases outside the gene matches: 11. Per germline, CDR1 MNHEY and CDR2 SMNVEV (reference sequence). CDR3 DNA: TGTGCCAGCAGTTTAATCCCGCAGGGGGATGGAGAGCAGTACTTC. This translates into CASSLIPQGDGEQYF.

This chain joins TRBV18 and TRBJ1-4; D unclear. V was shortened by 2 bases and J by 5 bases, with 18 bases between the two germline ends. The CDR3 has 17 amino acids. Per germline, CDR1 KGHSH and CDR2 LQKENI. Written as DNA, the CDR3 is TGTGCCAGCTCACCAAAAACTACCCTCAGTCGGAATGAAAAACTGTTTTTT. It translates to CASSPKTTLSRNEKLFF.

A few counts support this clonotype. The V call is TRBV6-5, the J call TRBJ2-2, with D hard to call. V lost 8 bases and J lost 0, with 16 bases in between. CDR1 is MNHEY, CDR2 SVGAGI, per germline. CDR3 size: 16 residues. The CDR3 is CASLALVGPNTGELFF. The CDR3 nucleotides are TGTGCCAGCCTTGCACTCGTCGGCCCGAACACCGGGGAGCTGTTTTTT.

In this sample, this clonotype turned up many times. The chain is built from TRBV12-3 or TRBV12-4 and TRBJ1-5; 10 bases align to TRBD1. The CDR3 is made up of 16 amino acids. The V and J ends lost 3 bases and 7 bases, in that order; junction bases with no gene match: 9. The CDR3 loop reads CASSFLRQGARQPQHF. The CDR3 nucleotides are TGTGCCAGCAGTTTTCTTCGACAGGGGGCTCGGCAGCCCCAGCATTTT.

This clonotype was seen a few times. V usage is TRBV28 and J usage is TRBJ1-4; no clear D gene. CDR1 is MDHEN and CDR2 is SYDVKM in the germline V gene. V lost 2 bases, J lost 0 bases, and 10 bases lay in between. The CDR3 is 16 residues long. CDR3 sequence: CASSLRTIPTNEKLFF. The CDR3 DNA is TGTGCCAGCAGTTTACGGACCATTCCAACTAATGAAAAACTGTTTTTT.

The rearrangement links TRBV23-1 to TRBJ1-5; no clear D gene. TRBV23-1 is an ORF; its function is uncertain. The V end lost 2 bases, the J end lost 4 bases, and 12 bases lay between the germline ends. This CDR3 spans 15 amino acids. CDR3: CASSQITPQNQPQHF. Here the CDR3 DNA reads TGCGCCAGCAGTCAAATCACACCCCAAAATCAGCCCCAGCATTTT.